This T cell receptor beta chain derives from a study of CD8+ T cells in alopecia areata. Whole-study context: Tofacitinib continued for 6 to 18 months and was then withheld for 6 months.

Per germline, CDR1 SGHRS and CDR2 YFSETQ. The CDR3 length is 14 residues. The V and J ends lost 6 bases and 2 bases respectively, with 12 bases between them. In each case, RNA was isolated and then reverse transcribed into cDNA as the sequencing template. Data came from immunoSEQ multiplex PCR; TCRdb stores just in-frame clones and leaves some out. The sample holds roughly 64,000 clones; more than 45% are singletons and the top ten take approximately 20%. The treatment here: oral pan-JAK inhibitor, 5-10 mg twice daily. This sequence was found in a human donor with alopecia areata. The material was CD8+ T cells sorted from blood, obtained around week 37, from a patient treated with tofacitinib. The gene calls are TRBV5-1 and TRBJ2-1; no definite D call. CDR3: CASTATDPYNEQFF. Here the CDR3 DNA reads TGCGCCAGCACGGCGACGGATCCCTACAATGAGCAGTTCTTC.